This is a list of T cell receptor beta chains from one sample in a study of T cells expressing NK-cell markers. After re-calling the 5' RACE reads, TCRdb lists one entry per CDR3 protein, DNA absent. The sample table sets out roughly 300,000 distinct CDR3 sequences. Sample: blood T cells: a sorted CD56 or NKG2C T cell subset, CD4+ or CD8+ T cells, or bulk PBMC T cells (not recorded which). The source is a woman between 18 and 70 years old in good health. The CDR3 runs from the conserved cysteine through the conserved F or W. Each record gives: V gene, J gene, clone size, CDR3 protein. Clone size is stated in some rows and not others, as once, few, many or a class when expanded.

TRBV12-3/TRBV12-4	TRBJ2-1	.	CASSPLAVPYNEQFF
TRBV6-5	TRBJ2-7	.	CASSYSSGSSYEQYF
TRBV7-2	TRBJ1-6	.	CASSLREGNSPLHF
TRBV10-3	TRBJ1-1	.	CAIGELDTEAFF
TRBV3-1	TRBJ2-2	.	CASSQGSRVTGELFF
TRBV20-1	TRBJ1-4	.	CSASTPGRDEKLFF
TRBV25-1	TRBJ2-6	.	CASSALLSGANVLTF
TRBV11-2	TRBJ1-6	.	CASSLAPSSPLHF
TRBV20-1	TRBJ2-1	.	CSARLPGVNEQFF
TRBV29-1	TRBJ1-1	.	CSAERGLGAEAFF
TRBV12-3/TRBV12-4	TRBJ2-5	.	CASNLDRLGQETQYF
TRBV4-2	TRBJ2-3	.	CASSHGGASGRDTQYF
TRBV12-3/TRBV12-4	TRBJ2-5	.	CASSFRAGGHEPIIQYQETQYF
TRBV15	TRBJ2-3	.	CATSSEYGGARGTQYF
TRBV4-3	TRBJ2-1	.	CASSQDFPGDNEQFF
TRBV20-1	TRBJ1-4	.	CSAREGTANEKLFF
TRBV20-1	TRBJ1-1	.	CSAYRGSDTEAFF
TRBV7-9	TRBJ2-3	.	CASSPIGGPTDTQYF
TRBV12-3/TRBV12-4	TRBJ1-1	.	CASSLAMGQGGWAFF
TRBV12-3/TRBV12-4	TRBJ1-2	.	CASSESGTANYGYTF
TRBV5-5	TRBJ1-1	.	CASSLFQLASNTEAFF
TRBV12-3/TRBV12-4	TRBJ2-1	.	CASSHPGKGYNEQFF
TRBV12-3/TRBV12-4	TRBJ1-6	.	CASSLEGGSPLHF
TRBV27	TRBJ2-5	.	CASSFGWGQEETQYF
TRBV7-6	TRBJ2-7	medium-sized	CASSLGLAGAYYEQYF
TRBV12-3/TRBV12-4	TRBJ2-5	.	CASRKPGSRETQYF